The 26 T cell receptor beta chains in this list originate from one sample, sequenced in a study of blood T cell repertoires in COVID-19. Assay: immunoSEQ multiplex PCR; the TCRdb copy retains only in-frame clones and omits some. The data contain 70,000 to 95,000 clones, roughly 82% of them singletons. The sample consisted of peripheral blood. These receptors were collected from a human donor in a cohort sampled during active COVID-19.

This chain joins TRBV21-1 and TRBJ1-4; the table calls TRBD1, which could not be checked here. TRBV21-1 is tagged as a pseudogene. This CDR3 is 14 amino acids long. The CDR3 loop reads CASSNSRVCEKLFF. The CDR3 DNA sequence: TGTGCCAGCAGCAACTCCAGGGTGTGTGAAAAACTGTTTTTT.

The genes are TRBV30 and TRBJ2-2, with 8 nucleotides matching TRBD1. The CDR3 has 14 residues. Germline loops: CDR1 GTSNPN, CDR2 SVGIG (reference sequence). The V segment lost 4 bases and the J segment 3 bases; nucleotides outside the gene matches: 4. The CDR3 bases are TGTGCCTGGAACCCCAGGGGGCACACCGGGGAGCTGTTTTTT. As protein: CAWNPRGHTGELFF. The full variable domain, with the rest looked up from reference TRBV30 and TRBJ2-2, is SQTIHQWPATLVQPVGSPLSLECTVEGTSNPNLYWYRQAAGRGLQLLFYSVGIGQISSEVPQNLSASRPQDRQFILSSKKLLLSDSGFYLCAWNPRGHTGELFFGEGSRLTVL.

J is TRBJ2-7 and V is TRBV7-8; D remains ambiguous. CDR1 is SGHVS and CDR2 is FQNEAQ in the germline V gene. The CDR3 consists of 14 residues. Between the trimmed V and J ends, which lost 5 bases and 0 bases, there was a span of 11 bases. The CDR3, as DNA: TGTGCCAGCAGCCAGGCCGGGTCCTCCTACGAGCAGTACTTC. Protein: CASSQAGSSYEQYF.

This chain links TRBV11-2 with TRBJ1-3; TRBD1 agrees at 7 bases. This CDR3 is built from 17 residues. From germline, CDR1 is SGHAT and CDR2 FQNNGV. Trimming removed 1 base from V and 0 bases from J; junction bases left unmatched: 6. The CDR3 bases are TGTGCCAGCAGCTTAGTGTCAGGGGGAAGCTCTGGAAACACCATATATTTT. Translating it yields CASSLVSGGSSGNTIYF.

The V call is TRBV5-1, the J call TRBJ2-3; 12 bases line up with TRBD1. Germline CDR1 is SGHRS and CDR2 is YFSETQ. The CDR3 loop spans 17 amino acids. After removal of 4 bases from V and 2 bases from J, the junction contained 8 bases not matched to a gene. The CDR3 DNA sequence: TGCGCCAGCAGCCGGGGGACAGGGGGCTTACACACAGATACGCAGTATTTT. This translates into CASSRGTGGLHTDTQYF.

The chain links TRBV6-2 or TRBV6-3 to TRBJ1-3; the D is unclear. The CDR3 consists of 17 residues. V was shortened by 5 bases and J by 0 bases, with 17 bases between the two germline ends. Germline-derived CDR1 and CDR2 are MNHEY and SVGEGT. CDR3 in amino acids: CASSVREPNHSGNTIYF. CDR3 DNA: TGTGCCAGCAGTGTCCGGGAACCCAACCACTCTGGAAACACCATATATTTT.

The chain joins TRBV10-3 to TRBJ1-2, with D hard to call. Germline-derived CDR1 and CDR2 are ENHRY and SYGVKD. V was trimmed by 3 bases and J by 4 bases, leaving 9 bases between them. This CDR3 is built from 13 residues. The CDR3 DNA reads TGTGCCATCAGTGAAACGTCAGGCTATGGCTACACCTTC. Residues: CAISETSGYGYTF.

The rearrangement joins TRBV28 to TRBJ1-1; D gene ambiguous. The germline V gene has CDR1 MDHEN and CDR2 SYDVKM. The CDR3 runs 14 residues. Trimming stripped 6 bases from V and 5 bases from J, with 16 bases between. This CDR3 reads CASSPGGSGTEAFF. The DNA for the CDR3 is TGTGCCAGCAGCCCAGGAGGCAGTGGGACTGAAGCTTTCTTT. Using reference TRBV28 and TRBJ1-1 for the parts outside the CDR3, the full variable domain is DVKVTQSSRYLVKRTGEKVFLECVQDMDHENMFWYRQDPGLGLRLIYFSYDVKMKEKGDIPEGYSVSREKKERFSLILESASTNQTSMYLCASSPGGSGTEAFFGQGTRLTVV.

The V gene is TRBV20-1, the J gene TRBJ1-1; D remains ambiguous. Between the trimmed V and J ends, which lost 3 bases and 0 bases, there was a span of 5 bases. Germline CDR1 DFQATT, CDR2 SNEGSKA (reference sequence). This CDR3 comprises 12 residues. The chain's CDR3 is CSASYMNTEAFF. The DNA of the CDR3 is TGCAGTGCTAGTTACATGAACACTGAAGCTTTCTTT.

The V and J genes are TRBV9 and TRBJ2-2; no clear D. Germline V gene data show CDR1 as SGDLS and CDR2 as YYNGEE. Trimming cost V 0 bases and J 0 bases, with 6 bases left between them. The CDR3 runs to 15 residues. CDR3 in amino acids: CASSVDTSNTGELFF. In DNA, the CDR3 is TGTGCCAGCAGCGTAGACACCTCGAACACCGGGGAGCTGTTTTTT.

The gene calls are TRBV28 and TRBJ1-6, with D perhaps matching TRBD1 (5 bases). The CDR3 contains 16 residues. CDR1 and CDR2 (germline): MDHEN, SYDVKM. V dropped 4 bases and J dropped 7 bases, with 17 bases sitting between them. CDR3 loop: CASSSTRLGGNSPLHF. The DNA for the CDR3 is TGTGCCAGCAGTTCCACCCGACTCGGGGGAAATTCACCCCTCCACTTT.

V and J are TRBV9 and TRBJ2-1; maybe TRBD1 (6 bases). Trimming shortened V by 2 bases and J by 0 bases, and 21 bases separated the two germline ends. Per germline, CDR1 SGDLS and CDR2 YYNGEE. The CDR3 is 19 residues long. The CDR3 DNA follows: TGTGCCAGCAGCGTCCACCCCCCGGAACAGGGAAGCTCCTACAATGAGCAGTTCTTC. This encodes CASSVHPPEQGSSYNEQFF. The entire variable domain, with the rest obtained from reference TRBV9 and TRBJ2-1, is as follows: DSGVTQTPKHLITATGQRVTLRCSPRSGDLSVYWYQQSLDQGLQFLIQYYNGEERAKGNILERFSAQQFPDLHSELNLSSLELGDSALYFCASSVHPPEQGSSYNEQFFGPGTRLTVL.

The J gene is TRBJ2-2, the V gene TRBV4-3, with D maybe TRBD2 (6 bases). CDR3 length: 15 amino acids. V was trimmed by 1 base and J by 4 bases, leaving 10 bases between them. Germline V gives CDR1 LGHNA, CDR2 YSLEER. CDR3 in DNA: TGCGCCAGCAGCCAAGGTTACGGGAGCACCGGGGAGCTGTTTTTT. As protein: CASSQGYGSTGELFF.

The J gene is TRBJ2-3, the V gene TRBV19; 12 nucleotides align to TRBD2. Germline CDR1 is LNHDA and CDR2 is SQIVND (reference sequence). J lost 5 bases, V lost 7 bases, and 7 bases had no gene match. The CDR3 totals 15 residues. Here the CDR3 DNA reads TGTGCCAGTAATCCTAGCGGGGGGGCCTTAGATACGCAGTATTTT. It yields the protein CASNPSGGALDTQYF.

In DNA, the CDR3 is TGCAGCGTTGAGGGGCAGGGCCCAACAGATACGCAGTATTTT. Its protein product is CSVEGQGPTDTQYF. The chain uses TRBV29-1 and TRBJ2-3; maybe TRBD1 (5 bases). Germline V gene sequence: CDR1 SQVTM, CDR2 ANQGSEA. The CDR3 length is 14 residues. V was pared by 3 bases and J by 3 bases, with 13 bases between.

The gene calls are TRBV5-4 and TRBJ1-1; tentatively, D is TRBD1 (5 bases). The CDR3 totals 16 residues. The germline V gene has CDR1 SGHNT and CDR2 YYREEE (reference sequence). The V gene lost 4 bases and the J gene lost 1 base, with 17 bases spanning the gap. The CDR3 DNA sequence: TGTGCCAGCAGCCCCGGTGGGGCCTTACAGAACACTGAAGCTTTCTTT. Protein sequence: CASSPGGALQNTEAFF.

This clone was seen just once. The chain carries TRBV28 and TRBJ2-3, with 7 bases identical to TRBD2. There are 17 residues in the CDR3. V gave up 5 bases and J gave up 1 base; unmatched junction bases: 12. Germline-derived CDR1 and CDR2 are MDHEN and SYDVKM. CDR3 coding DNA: TGTGCCAGCAGTGAAATAGCGGGCGGCTTCGGCACAGATACGCAGTATTTT. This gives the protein CASSEIAGGFGTDTQYF.

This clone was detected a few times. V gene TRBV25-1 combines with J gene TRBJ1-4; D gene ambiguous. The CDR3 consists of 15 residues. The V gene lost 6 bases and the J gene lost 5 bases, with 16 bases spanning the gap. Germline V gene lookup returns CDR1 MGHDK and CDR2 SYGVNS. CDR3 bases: TGTGCCAGCAGCCGAACGGCGGATTTAAATGAAAAACTGTTTTTT. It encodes CASSRTADLNEKLFF.

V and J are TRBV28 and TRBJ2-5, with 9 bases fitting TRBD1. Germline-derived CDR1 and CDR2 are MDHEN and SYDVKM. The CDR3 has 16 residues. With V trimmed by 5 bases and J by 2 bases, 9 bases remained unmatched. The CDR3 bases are TGTGCCAGCAGTCCCAGTGGGGACAGGGCACAAGAGACCCAGTACTTC. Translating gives CASSPSGDRAQETQYF.

CDR3 DNA sequence: TGTGCCAGCAGTGAATGGGAGGGGGTTGATGAAAAACTGTTTTTT. Residues: CASSEWEGVDEKLFF. The V gene is TRBV25-1, the J gene TRBJ1-4; possible D gene TRBD1, 6 bases. The CDR3 length is 15 residues. V was trimmed by 1 base and J by 6 bases, leaving 12 bases between them. Germline V gene sequence: CDR1 MGHDK, CDR2 SYGVNS. Filled out from reference TRBV25-1 and TRBJ1-4, the complete variable domain reads EADIYQTPRYLVIGTGKKITLECSQTMGHDKMYWYQQDPGMELHLIHYSYGVNSTEKGDLSSESTVSRIRTEHFPLTLESARPSHTSQYLCASSEWEGVDEKLFFGSGTQLSVL.

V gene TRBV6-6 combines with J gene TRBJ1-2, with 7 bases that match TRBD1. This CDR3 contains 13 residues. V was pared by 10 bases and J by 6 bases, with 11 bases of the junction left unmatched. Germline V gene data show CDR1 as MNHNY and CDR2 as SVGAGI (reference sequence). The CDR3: CATRGQTVDGYTF. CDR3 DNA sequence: TGTGCCACCCGGGGACAGACCGTTGATGGCTACACCTTC.

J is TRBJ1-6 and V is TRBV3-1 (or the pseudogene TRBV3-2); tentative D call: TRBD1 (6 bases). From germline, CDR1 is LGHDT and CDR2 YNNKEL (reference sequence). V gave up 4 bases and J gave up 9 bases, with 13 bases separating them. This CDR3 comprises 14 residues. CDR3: CASSRTTGPSPLHF. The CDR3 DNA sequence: TGTGCCAGCAGCCGAACGACAGGCCCTTCACCCCTCCACTTT.

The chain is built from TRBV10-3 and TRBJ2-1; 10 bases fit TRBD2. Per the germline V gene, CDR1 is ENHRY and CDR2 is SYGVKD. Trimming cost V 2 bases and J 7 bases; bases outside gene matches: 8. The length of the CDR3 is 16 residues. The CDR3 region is CAISEQYLAGVNEQFF. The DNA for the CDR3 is TGTGCCATCAGTGAGCAGTACCTAGCGGGGGTTAATGAGCAGTTCTTC.

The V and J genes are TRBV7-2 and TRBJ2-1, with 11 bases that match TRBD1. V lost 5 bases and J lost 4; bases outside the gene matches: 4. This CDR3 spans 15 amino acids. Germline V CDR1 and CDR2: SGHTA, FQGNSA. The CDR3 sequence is CASSQGQGVYNEQFF. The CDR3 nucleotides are TGTGCCAGCAGCCAGGGACAGGGGGTTTACAATGAGCAGTTCTTC.

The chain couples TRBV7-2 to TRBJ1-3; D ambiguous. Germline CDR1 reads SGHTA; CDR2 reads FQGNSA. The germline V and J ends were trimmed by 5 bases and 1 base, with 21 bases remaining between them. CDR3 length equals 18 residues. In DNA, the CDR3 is TGTGCCAGCAGCCCCCGGGCCGGGGAAGGGAAATCTGGAAACACCATATATTTT. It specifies CASSPRAGEGKSGNTIYF.

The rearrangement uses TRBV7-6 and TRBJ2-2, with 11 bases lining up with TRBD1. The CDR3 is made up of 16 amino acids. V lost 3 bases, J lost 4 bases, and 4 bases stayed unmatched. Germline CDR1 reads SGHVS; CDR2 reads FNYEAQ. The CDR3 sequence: CASSLKGQGVTGELFF. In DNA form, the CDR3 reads TGTGCCAGCAGCTTGAAGGGACAGGGGGTCACCGGGGAGCTGTTTTTT.